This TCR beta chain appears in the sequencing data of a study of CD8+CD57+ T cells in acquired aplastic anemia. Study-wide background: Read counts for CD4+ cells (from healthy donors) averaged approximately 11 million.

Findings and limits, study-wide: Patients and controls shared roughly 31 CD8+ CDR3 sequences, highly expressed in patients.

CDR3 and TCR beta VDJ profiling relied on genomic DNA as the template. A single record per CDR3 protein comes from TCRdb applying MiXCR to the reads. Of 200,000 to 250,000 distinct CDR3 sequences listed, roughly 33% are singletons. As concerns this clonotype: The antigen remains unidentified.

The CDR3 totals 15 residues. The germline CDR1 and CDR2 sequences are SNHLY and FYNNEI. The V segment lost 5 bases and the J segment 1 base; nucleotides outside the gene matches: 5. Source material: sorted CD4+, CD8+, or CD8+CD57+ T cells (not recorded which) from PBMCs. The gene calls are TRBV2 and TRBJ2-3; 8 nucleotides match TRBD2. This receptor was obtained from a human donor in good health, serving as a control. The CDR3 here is CASSTGTRGTDTQYF. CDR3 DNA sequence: TGTGCCAGCAGTACCGGGACTAGGGGCACAGATACGCAGTATTTT.